Presented here are 24 T cell receptor beta chains from one specimen sequenced in a study of shared T cell receptors in the human thymus. Only in-frame clones appear in the TCRdb table, and some are missing; sequencing was by immunoSEQ multiplex PCR. The sample contains about 500,000 clones, approximately 80% of which appear only once. This same sample was also taken into another study, of human thymus T cells.

The sequenced material came from thymocytes. The receptors originated from a boy in the first two years of life with a congenital heart defect.

The chain has TRBV5-4 and TRBJ2-7; tentatively, D is TRBD1 (8 bases). Germline loops: CDR1 SGHNT, CDR2 YYREEE (reference sequence). The CDR3 totals 16 residues. The V end was cut by 4 bases, the J end by 2 bases, with 19 bases between. The CDR3 here is CASSQQGEGGTYEQYF. As DNA, the CDR3 is TGTGCCAGCAGCCAACAGGGGGAGGGAGGAACCTACGAGCAGTACTTC.

The rearrangement uses TRBV5-4 and TRBJ2-7; 11 bases match TRBD1. CDR1 and CDR2 from the germline V gene are SGHNT and YYREEE (reference sequence). J gave up 7 bases and V 5 bases, and 8 bases lay outside the gene matches. CDR3 length: 14 residues. CDR3 bases: TGTGCCAGCAGGGCCGGGACAGGGGGTCAAGAGCAGTACTTC. Protein: CASRAGTGGQEQYF.

The V call is TRBV7-2, the J call TRBJ2-7; TRBD1 matches at 9 bases. Germline V gene data show CDR1 as SGHTA and CDR2 as FQGNSA. The junction had 10 bases not matched to a gene; V was cut back by 5 bases and J by 5 bases. The CDR3 covers 15 residues. Here the CDR3 DNA reads TGTGCCAGCAGCCCCCGGGACAGGGATCGCCACGAGCAGTACTTC. Translated, it gives CASSPRDRDRHEQYF.

The genes are TRBV25-1 and TRBJ2-7, with 8 bases that match TRBD1. Germline V CDR1 and CDR2: MGHDK, SYGVNS. V lost 4 bases and J lost 0; bases outside the gene matches: 5. The length of the CDR3 is 15 residues. CDR3 region: CASSAPGQASYEQYF. CDR3 sequence (DNA): TGTGCCAGCAGTGCACCGGGACAGGCCTCCTACGAGCAGTACTTC.

The rearrangement joins TRBV4-2 to TRBJ2-7, with TRBD2 matching over 9 bases. The CDR3 contains 14 residues. Looked up from germline, CDR1 is LGHNA and CDR2 is YNFKEQ. V was pared by 3 bases and J by 3 bases, with 3 bases of the junction left unmatched. The CDR3 DNA follows: TGTGCCAGCAGCCAGAAGACTAGCGGCTACGAGCAGTACTTC. As protein: CASSQKTSGYEQYF.

This chain uses TRBV25-1 with TRBJ2-1; 10 bases align to TRBD2. The germline gives CDR1 MGHDK, CDR2 SYGVNS. CDR3 length: 18 residues. Losses at the gene ends were 4 bases for V and 0 bases for J; bases not matched to a gene: 9. The CDR3 sequence: CASSASGRAYSSYNEQFF. The CDR3 nucleotides read TGTGCCAGCAGTGCCAGCGGGAGGGCCTATAGCTCCTACAATGAGCAGTTCTTC.

The J gene is TRBJ2-5, the V gene TRBV11-3; possibly TRBD1 for D (6 bases). V lost 4 bases and J 5 bases, leaving 14 bases between the germline ends. This CDR3 comprises 14 residues. Germline V gene lookup returns CDR1 SGHNT and CDR2 YENEEA. CDR3 coding DNA: TGTGCCAGCAGCTCCCTGGGGGCCGGCGAGACCCAGTACTTC. This encodes CASSSLGAGETQYF.

This clone was picked up a small number of times. V is TRBV25-1 and J is TRBJ2-1; 7 bases are a match to TRBD2. The germline CDR1 and CDR2 sequences are MGHDK and SYGVNS. J gave up 9 bases and V 1 base, and 15 bases lay outside the gene matches. There are 17 residues in the CDR3. In nucleotides, the CDR3 is TGTGCCAGCAGTGAATTGGGGGGAGGGAATGGCAATAGTGAGCAGTTCTTC. Translated: CASSELGGGNGNSEQFF.

This rearrangement joins TRBV7-8 to TRBJ2-7, with 10 positions matching TRBD2. Germline V lookup: CDR1 SGHVS, CDR2 FQNEAQ. The CDR3 contains 16 residues. J gave up 8 bases and V 1 base, and 11 bases lay outside the gene matches. The DNA of the CDR3 is TGTGCCAGCAGCTTAGTTGGCGCTAGCGGGAGTTTGAAGCAGTACTTC. This translates into CASSLVGASGSLKQYF. Complete variable domain (other parts from reference TRBV7-8 and TRBJ2-7): GAGVSQSPRYKVAKRGQDVALRCDPISGHVSLFWYQQALGQGPEFLTYFQNEAQLDKSGLPSDRFFAERPEGSVSTLKIQRTQQEDSAVYLCASSLVGASGSLKQYFGPGTRLTVT.

The rearrangement uses TRBV14 and TRBJ2-2; D gene ambiguous. V was trimmed by 2 bases and J by 5 bases, leaving 12 bases between them. CDR1 and CDR2 (germline): SGHDN, FVKESK. CDR3 length: 15 amino acids. CDR3: CASSQQFAGTGELFF. CDR3 bases: TGTGCCAGCAGCCAACAGTTTGCCGGGACCGGGGAGCTGTTTTTT.

V usage is TRBV6-1 and J usage is TRBJ2-7, with D possibly being TRBD1 (6 bases). CDR3 length equals 12 residues. Germline V CDR1 and CDR2: MNHNS, SASEGT. Trimming shortened V by 2 bases and J by 7 bases, and 9 bases separated the two germline ends. CDR3 nucleotide sequence: TGTGCCAGCAGTGAACAGGGGACAGAGCAGTACTTC. It is translated as CASSEQGTEQYF.

The rearrangement joins TRBV18 to TRBJ2-1; a weak D match, TRBD2 (6 bases). Germline assignment: CDR1 KGHSH and CDR2 LQKENI. The CDR3 is 18 amino acids. Trimming removed 3 bases from V and 0 bases from J, with 18 bases in between. Here the CDR3 reads CASSPTRISGGSYNEQFF. The DNA of the CDR3 is TGTGCCAGCTCACCCACGCGGATTAGCGGAGGCTCCTACAATGAGCAGTTCTTC. The variable domain in full, with the rest retrieved from reference TRBV18 and TRBJ2-1, is NAGVMQNPRHLVRRRGQEARLRCSPMKGHSHVYWYRQLPEEGLKFMVYLQKENIIDESGMPKERFSAEFPKEGPSILRIQQVVRGDSAAYFCASSPTRISGGSYNEQFFGPGTRLTVL.

The CDR3 DNA reads TGCGCCAGTCAGGGATGGGAGCAGTACTTC. It encodes CASQGWEQYF. This sequence joins TRBV10-1 and TRBJ2-7; possibly TRBD1 for D (5 bases). The ends were cut back, 9 bases at V and 7 bases at J, with 10 bases in the middle. The CDR3 is made up of 10 amino acids. Germline CDR1 WNHNN, CDR2 SYGVQD (reference sequence).

The V and J genes are TRBV7-9 and TRBJ1-2; 7 bases are a match to TRBD1. The CDR3 contains 16 residues. CDR1 is SEHNR, CDR2 FQNEAQ, per germline (reference sequence). V trimming: 1 base; J trimming: 4 bases; junction bases outside the gene matches: 9. In DNA, the CDR3 is TGTGCCAGCAGCTTAGTACGGGACAGATTTTCCTATGGCTACACCTTC. Translated, it gives CASSLVRDRFSYGYTF.

This sequence joins TRBV28 and TRBJ2-1, with TRBD2 matching 9 bases. This CDR3 contains 14 residues. Germline assignment: CDR1 MDHEN and CDR2 SYDVKM. The ends lost 6 bases at V and 6 bases at J; junction bases unmatched: 6. In DNA, the CDR3 is TGTGCCAGCAGCCCACGGCGGGAGGGCAATGAGCAGTTCTTC. Residues: CASSPRREGNEQFF.

This clone was observed a handful of times. The chain's CDR3 is CASSSIAGVRGNEQFF. CDR3 bases: TGTGCCAGCAGCTCAATAGCGGGAGTGAGGGGCAATGAGCAGTTCTTC. This chain connects TRBV7-3 to TRBJ2-1, with 9 bases matching TRBD2. Germline V CDR1 and CDR2: SGHTA, FQGTGA. V was pared by 4 bases and J by 6 bases, with 10 bases of the junction left unmatched. The CDR3 consists of 16 residues.

This clone is a singleton in its sample. This chain joins TRBV7-8 and TRBJ2-1, with 7 nucleotides matching TRBD2. After removal of 5 bases from V and 1 base from J, the junction contained 14 bases not matched to a gene. This CDR3 is 18 amino acids long. The germline CDR1 and CDR2 sequences are SGHVS and FQNEAQ. CDR3 DNA sequence: TGTGCCAGCAGCCATTCGACCATCGGACTAGGTTCCTACAATGAGCAGTTCTTC. Its translation is CASSHSTIGLGSYNEQFF. Full variable domain (remainder filled in from reference TRBV7-8 and TRBJ2-1): GAGVSQSPRYKVAKRGQDVALRCDPISGHVSLFWYQQALGQGPEFLTYFQNEAQLDKSGLPSDRFFAERPEGSVSTLKIQRTQQEDSAVYLCASSHSTIGLGSYNEQFFGPGTRLTVL.

The V gene is TRBV28, the J gene TRBJ2-1, with 10 positions matching TRBD1. CDR1 and CDR2 (germline): MDHEN, SYDVKM. Losses at the gene ends were 6 bases for V and 9 bases for J; bases not matched to a gene: 14. This CDR3 is built from 16 residues. The DNA for the CDR3 is TGTGCCAGCAGAGAACTTAGGGGACAGGGGATGAGTGAGCAGTTCTTC. Protein sequence: CASRELRGQGMSEQFF. Together with reference TRBV28 and TRBJ2-1, the CDR3 gives the full variable domain: DVKVTQSSRYLVKRTGEKVFLECVQDMDHENMFWYRQDPGLGLRLIYFSYDVKMKEKGDIPEGYSVSREKKERFSLILESASTNQTSMYLCASRELRGQGMSEQFFGPGTRLTVL.

The chain links TRBV27 to TRBJ2-1, with a weak D call TRBD2 (6 bases). The CDR3 totals 16 residues. The V gene's germline CDR1 is MNHEY and CDR2 SMNVEV (reference sequence). V shed 6 bases and J shed 3 bases, with 18 bases lying between them. CDR3 loop: CASRTRPGLYYNEQFF. The CDR3 coding sequence is TGTGCCAGCAGGACCCGGCCGGGACTCTACTACAATGAGCAGTTCTTC.

The J gene is TRBJ2-5, the V gene TRBV14; 12 bases are a match to TRBD1. The ends lost 4 bases at V and 5 bases at J; junction bases unmatched: 8. The CDR3 is 16 residues long. The germline gives CDR1 SGHDN, CDR2 FVKESK. The CDR3 spells CASSRRDRGLRETQYF. CDR3 nucleotide sequence: TGTGCCAGCAGCCGTCGGGACAGGGGGCTGAGGGAGACCCAGTACTTC.

The chain carries TRBV6-1 and TRBJ1-3, with 7 nucleotides matching TRBD1. Germline lookup yields CDR1 MNHNS and CDR2 SASEGT. The CDR3 runs 16 residues. The V gene end was trimmed by 4 bases and the J gene end by 0 bases; junction bases not matched to a gene: 6. CDR3 loop: CASSASGTVSGNTIYF. The CDR3 DNA reads as TGTGCCAGCAGTGCTTCCGGGACAGTCTCTGGAAACACCATATATTTT.

As regards this clone: The junction departs from germline at one end; a sequencing error may be responsible. The V call is TRBV29-1, the J call TRBJ1-2; D remains unclear. This CDR3 comprises 12 residues. The germline gives CDR1 SQVTM, CDR2 ANQGSEA. CDR3 amino acids: CSAGYSLKASIF. The DNA of the CDR3 is TGCAGCGCTGGGTACAGTCTTAAGGCGTCAATCTTC.

The chain has TRBV7-9 and TRBJ1-1; TRBD1 might be the D (6 bases). CDR3 size: 16 residues. The V end lost 2 bases, the J end lost 0 bases, and 13 bases lay between the germline ends. Germline V gene lookup returns CDR1 SEHNR and CDR2 FQNEAQ (reference sequence). The CDR3 sequence is CASSLSQGTMNTEAFF. The CDR3 region has the DNA TGTGCCAGCAGCTTATCCCAGGGGACCATGAACACTGAAGCTTTCTTT.

The J gene is TRBJ2-7, the V gene TRBV7-8; 8 bases match TRBD2. CDR3 length equals 15 residues. Germline V gene lookup returns CDR1 SGHVS and CDR2 FQNEAQ. With V trimmed by 5 bases and J by 2 bases, 8 bases remained unmatched. CDR3 in amino acids: CASSPRAGGAYEQYF. CDR3 sequence (DNA): TGTGCCAGCAGCCCGCGGGCGGGGGGTGCCTACGAGCAGTACTTC.